This TCR beta chain was documented in a study of shared clonotypes between healthy human individuals. Study summary: Used for every donor were three CD4 naive, three CD4 memory, two CD8 naive and one CD8 memory plate. The study, taken as a whole, reports: What naive subsets generally showed was a larger estimated richness than memory subsets showed.

CD45RO-negative, CCR7-positively selected cells formed the naive CD8 fraction, excluding terminally differentiated effector memory CD45RA+ cells. This CDR3 has 15 residues. Trimming took 1 base from V and 5 from J, leaving 14 bases between them. CDR1 and CDR2 from the germline V gene are SEHNR and FQNEAQ (reference sequence). Measured with immunoSEQ multiplex PCR; TCRdb has only the in-frame clones, and not every one. The profile shows around 2,000,000 clones, 85% to 95% of them singletons. As for this clone: The antigen is not known.

The clonotype originates from a man aged 18-30 years in good health. Some clones in this sample may be carry-over from other donors' samples. What was sequenced was naive CD8+ T cells from PBMCs. This chain links TRBV7-9 with TRBJ1-2; no clear D gene. The CDR3 DNA reads as TGTGCCAGCAGCTTAGAGTTCAGGACGATTTATGGCTACACCTTC. As protein: CASSLEFRTIYGYTF. Supplemented by reference TRBV7-9 and TRBJ1-2, the full variable domain reads DTGVSQNPRHKITKRGQNVTFRCDPISEHNRLYWYRQTLGQGPEFLTYFQNEAQLEKSRLLSDRFSAERPKGSFSTLEIQRTEQGDSAMYLCASSLEFRTIYGYTFGSGTRLTVV.